The rows below give T cell receptor beta chains drawn from one sample of a study of OX40 agonist ivuxolimab in advanced cancers. Data came from immunoSEQ multiplex PCR; TCRdb stores just in-frame clones and leaves some out. The table includes roughly 80,000 clones, 80% to 90% detected once. The sequences come from CD4+ or CD8+ T cells sorted from blood, collected in a trial of the OX40 agonist ivuxolimab. The receptors originated from an adult with an advanced solid tumor such as melanoma, head and neck, liver or kidney cancer. Each CDR3 is given with its conserved first and last residue. A D gene is named only where the DNA matches it firmly. Clone size, where shown, is once, few, many, or a class for clones that have expanded.

TRBV9	few	.	TRBJ2-5	CASSVEYGRETQYF	TGTGCCAGCAGCGTAGAATACGGGAGAGAGACCCAGTACTTC
TRBV4-3	.	.	TRBJ2-7	CASSHSRQATYEQYF	TGCGCCAGCAGCCATTCCAGACAGGCGACCTACGAGCAGTACTTC
TRBV7-6	.	.	TRBJ1-1	CASSLRVGDTEAFF	TGTGCCAGCAGCTTACGCGTGGGGGACACTGAAGCTTTCTTT
TRBV5-4	.	.	TRBJ2-5	CASSSTMRGQETQYF	TGTGCCAGCAGCTCCACAATGAGGGGTCAAGAGACCCAGTACTTC
TRBV5-4	once	.	TRBJ2-3	CASSVGGARGDTQYF	TGTGCCAGCAGCGTAGGCGGGGCTCGGGGAGATACGCAGTATTTT
TRBV14	.	TRBD1	TRBJ2-7	CASSQTSTGTGGVRGAHEQYF	TGTGCCAGCAGCCAAACTTCAACCGGGACAGGGGGGGTACGCGGGGCCCACGAGCAGTACTTC
TRBV7-2	.	TRBD1	TRBJ2-1	CASSSDRGSYNEQFF	TGTGCCAGCAGCTCAGACAGGGGATCCTACAATGAGCAGTTCTTC
TRBV6-5	.	.	TRBJ2-5	CASSYGAGFSETQYF	TGTGCCAGCAGTTACGGGGCAGGCTTTTCAGAGACCCAGTACTTC
TRBV6-1	.	.	TRBJ1-5	CASSGGRSNQPQHF	TGTGCCAGCAGTGGGGGACGAAGCAATCAGCCCCAGCATTTT
TRBV4-2	.	.	TRBJ2-1	CASSPSRGPYNEQFF	TGTGCCAGCAGCCCCTCGAGGGGTCCCTACAATGAGCAGTTCTTC
TRBV7-2	.	TRBD1	TRBJ1-5	CASSSGTGHQPQHF	TGTGCCAGCAGCTCCGGGACAGGACATCAGCCCCAGCATTTT
TRBV6-5	.	.	TRBJ1-2	CASSSPGQSNYGYTF	TGTGCCAGCAGTTCCCCCGGACAGAGTAACTATGGCTACACCTTC
TRBV30	few	.	TRBJ1-6	CAWSVLPEGDSPLHF	TGTGCCTGGAGTGTATTACCGGAAGGAGATTCACCCCTCCACTTT
TRBV9	.	.	TRBJ1-2	CASSVAGEGTGLNGYTF	TGTGCCAGCAGCGTAGCCGGGGAGGGTACAGGGCTTAACGGCTACACCTTC
TRBV6-5	.	.	TRBJ1-4	CASSYSRRGSEKLFF	TGTGCCAGCAGTTACTCGAGGAGGGGGAGTGAAAAACTGTTTTTT
TRBV4-2	.	TRBD2	TRBJ2-1	CASSQAVASGGANEQFF	TGTGCCAGCAGCCAAGCGGTCGCTAGCGGGGGGGCCAATGAGCAGTTCTTC
TRBV7-6	.	.	TRBJ1-1	CASSVDSNTEAFF	TGTGCCAGCAGCGTGGACAGTAACACTGAAGCTTTCTTT
TRBV19	.	TRBD1	TRBJ2-7	CASSTNRDRGHEQYF	TGTGCCAGTAGTACGAACCGGGACAGGGGTCACGAGCAGTACTTC
TRBV10-3	once	.	TRBJ2-1	CAISDGDRIYNEQFF	TGTGCCATCAGTGACGGCGACAGGATCTACAATGAGCAGTTCTTC
TRBV28	.	.	TRBJ1-3	CASSFRTLGNTIYF	TGTGCCAGCAGTTTCCGGACTCTCGGAAACACCATATATTTT
TRBV28	few	.	TRBJ2-1	CASSPGGSYNEQFF	TGTGCCTCGTCCCCCGGGGGCTCCTACAATGAGCAGTTCTTC
TRBV7-6	.	.	TRBJ2-2	CASSLSGGGDTGELFF	TGTGCCAGCAGCTTGTCCGGTGGGGGTGACACCGGGGAGCTGTTTTTT
TRBV4-1	.	.	TRBJ2-2	CASSPSWGTSLPGELFF	TGCGCCAGCAGCCCCTCTTGGGGGACAAGTCTCCCCGGGGAGCTGTTTTTT
TRBV5-4	.	TRBD1	TRBJ1-2	CASSWDRGAGGYTF	TGTGCCAGCAGTTGGGACAGGGGGGCAGGTGGCTACACCTTC
TRBV6-5	.	TRBD1	TRBJ1-2	CASRQTGGGGYTF	TGTGCCAGCAGGCAAACAGGGGGCGGGGGCTACACCTTC
TRBV7-2	.	TRBD1	TRBJ1-2	CASSQDRGSGYTF	TGTGCCAGCAGTCAGGACAGGGGTTCTGGCTACACCTTC
TRBV19	.	.	TRBJ1-1	CASSLGGKVAEAFF	TGTGCCAGTAGTTTGGGGGGGAAGGTGGCTGAAGCTTTCTTT
TRBV9	.	.	TRBJ1-2	CASSVELDYGYTF	TGTGCCAGCAGCGTAGAGTTGGACTATGGCTACACCTTC
TRBV28	.	.	TRBJ1-5	CASWERGSQHF	TGTGCCAGTTGGGAGCGGGGGTCCCAGCATTTT
TRBV18	.	TRBD1	TRBJ2-5	CASSPYGQGMETQYF	TGTGCCAGCTCACCATACGGACAGGGCATGGAGACCCAGTACTTC